This TCR beta chain was obtained from a study of CD8 T cells in ankylosing spondylitis. On this clonotype itself: The antigen is unknown.

Via MiXCR, TCRdb re-called the 5' RACE reads, giving one row per CDR3 protein. In the table there are about 150,000 distinct CDR3 sequences, under 55% of which are singletons. CDR1 and CDR2 (germline): SGHAT, FQDESV (reference sequence). The CDR3 totals 19 residues. Deletions cut 6 bases from V and 0 bases from J, with 26 bases between. Study-level points and caveats: Certain motif variants had earlier appeared in reactive arthritis synovial fluid and blood. Reportedly, disease-linked clones are significantly enriched in ankylosing spondylitis patients' matched synovial fluid.

The TCR sequence derives from a male donor with ankylosing spondylitis. The sequenced sample consisted of synovial fluid, either unsorted or a sorted T cell fraction (not recorded which). The chain recombines TRBV11-1 with TRBJ1-2, with a tentative D call TRBD1 (5 bases). CDR3 protein: CASRKLLTASLTTNYGYTF. DNA for the CDR3: TGTGCCAGCAGGAAACTCCTGACAGCCTCATTAACAACTAACTATGGCTACACCTTC.